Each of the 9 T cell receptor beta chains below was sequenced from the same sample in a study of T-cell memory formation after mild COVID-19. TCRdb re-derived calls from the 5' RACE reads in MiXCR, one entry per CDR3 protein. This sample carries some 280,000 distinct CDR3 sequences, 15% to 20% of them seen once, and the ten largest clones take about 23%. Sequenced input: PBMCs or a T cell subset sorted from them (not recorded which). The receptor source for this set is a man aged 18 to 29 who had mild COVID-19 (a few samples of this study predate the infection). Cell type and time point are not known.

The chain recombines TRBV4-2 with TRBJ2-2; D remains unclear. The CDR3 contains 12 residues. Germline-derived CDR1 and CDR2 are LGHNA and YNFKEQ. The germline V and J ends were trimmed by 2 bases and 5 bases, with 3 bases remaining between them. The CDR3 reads CASSQPTGELFF. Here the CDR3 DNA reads TGTGCCAGCAGCCAACCAACCGGGGAGCTGTTTTTT.

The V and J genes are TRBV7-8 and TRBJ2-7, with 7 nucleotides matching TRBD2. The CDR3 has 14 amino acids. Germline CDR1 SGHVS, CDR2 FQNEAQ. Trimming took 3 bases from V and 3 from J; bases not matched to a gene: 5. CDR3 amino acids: CASSFAGDRYEQYV. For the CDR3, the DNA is TGTGCCAGCAGCTTTGCGGGAGATCGCTACGAGCAGTACGTC.

CDR3: CASRRGAGGNTEAFF. The CDR3 DNA follows: TGTGCCAGCAGACGGGGGGCAGGGGGTAACACTGAAGCTTTCTTT. This chain uses TRBV6-5 with TRBJ1-1; 7 nucleotides line up with TRBD1. CDR1 and CDR2 from the germline V gene are MNHEY and SVGAGI. This CDR3 is 15 amino acids long. Trimming at V came to 6 bases and at J to 2 bases, leaving 9 bases not matched to a gene.

In DNA, the CDR3 is TGCGCCAGCACAAGCGGGGGGGGCGGCGGTACGCAGTATTTT. Residues: CASTSGGGGGTQYF. This sequence joins TRBV5-1 and TRBJ2-3; TRBD2 matches 10 bases. Germline loops: CDR1 SGHRS, CDR2 YFSETQ. Trimming at V came to 6 bases and at J to 8 bases, leaving 9 bases not matched to a gene. The CDR3 covers 14 residues.

CDR3 residues: CASSAGDGYTF. The CDR3 DNA sequence: TGTGCCAGCAGTGCCGGGGATGGCTACACCTTC. This rearrangement joins TRBV6-4 to TRBJ1-2; D is ambiguous. The V gene lost 4 bases and the J gene lost 6 bases, with 6 bases spanning the gap. The CDR3 contains 11 residues. Germline V lookup: CDR1 MRHNA, CDR2 SNTAGT.

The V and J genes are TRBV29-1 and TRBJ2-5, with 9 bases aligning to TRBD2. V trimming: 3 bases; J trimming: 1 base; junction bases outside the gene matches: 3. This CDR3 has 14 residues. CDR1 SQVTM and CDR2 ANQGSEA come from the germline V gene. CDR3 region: CSVERRGGQETQYF. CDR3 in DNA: TGCAGCGTTGAGAGGCGGGGGGGCCAAGAGACCCAGTACTTC.

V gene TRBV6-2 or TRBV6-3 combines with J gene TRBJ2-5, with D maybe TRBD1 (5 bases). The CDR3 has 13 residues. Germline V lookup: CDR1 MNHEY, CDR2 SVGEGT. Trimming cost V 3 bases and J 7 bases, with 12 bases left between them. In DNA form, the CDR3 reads TGTGCCAGCAGTTATTCCAGGGTATGGACCCAGTACTTC. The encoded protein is CASSYSRVWTQYF.

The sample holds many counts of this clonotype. This CDR3 is CASSFGPNEQFF. The CDR3 bases are TGTGCCAGCAGCTTCGGCCCCAATGAGCAGTTCTTC. The chain uses TRBV7-8 and TRBJ2-1; no clear D gene. The CDR3 spans 12 residues. Germline loops: CDR1 SGHVS, CDR2 FQNEAQ. Trimming cost V 3 bases and J 6 bases, with 6 bases left between them.

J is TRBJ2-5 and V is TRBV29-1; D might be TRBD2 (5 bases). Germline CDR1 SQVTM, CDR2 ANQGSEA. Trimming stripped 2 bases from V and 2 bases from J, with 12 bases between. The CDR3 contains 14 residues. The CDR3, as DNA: TGCAGCGTTGAATGGGCGGGTGGACAAGAGACCCAGTACTTC. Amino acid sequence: CSVEWAGGQETQYF.